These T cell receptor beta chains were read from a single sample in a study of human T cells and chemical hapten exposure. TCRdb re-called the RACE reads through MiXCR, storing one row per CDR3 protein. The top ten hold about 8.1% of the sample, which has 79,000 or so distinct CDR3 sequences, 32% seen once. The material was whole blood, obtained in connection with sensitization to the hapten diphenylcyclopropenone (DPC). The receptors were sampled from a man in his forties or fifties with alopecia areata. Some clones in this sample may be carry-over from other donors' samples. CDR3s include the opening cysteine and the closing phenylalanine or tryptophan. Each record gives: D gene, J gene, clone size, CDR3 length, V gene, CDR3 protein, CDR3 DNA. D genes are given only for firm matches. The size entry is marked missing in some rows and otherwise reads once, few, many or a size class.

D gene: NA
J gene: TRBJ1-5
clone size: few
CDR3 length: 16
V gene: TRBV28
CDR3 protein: CASSPPGGRSNQPQHF
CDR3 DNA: TGTGCCAGCAGTCCTCCGGGGGGCCGAAGCAATCAGCCCCAGCATTTT

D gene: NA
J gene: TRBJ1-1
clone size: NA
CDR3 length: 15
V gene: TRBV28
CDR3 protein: CASPPLNVGNTEAFF
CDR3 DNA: TGTGCCAGCCCCCCCCTAAACGTGGGGAACACTGAAGCTTTCTTT

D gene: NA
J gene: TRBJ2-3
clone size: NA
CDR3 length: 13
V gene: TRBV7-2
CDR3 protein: CASSSYTTDTQYF
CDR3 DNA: TGTGCCAGCAGCTCCTATACCACAGATACGCAGTATTTT

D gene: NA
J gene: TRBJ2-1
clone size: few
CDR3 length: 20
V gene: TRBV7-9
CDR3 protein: CASSHGTGTTLWTSPNEQFF
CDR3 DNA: TGTGCCAGCAGCCATGGGACAGGGACCACCTTGTGGACTAGCCCTAATGAGCAGTTCTTC

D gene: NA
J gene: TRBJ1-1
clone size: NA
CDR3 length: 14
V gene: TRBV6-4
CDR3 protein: CASSESGMPTEAFF
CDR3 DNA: TGTGCCAGCAGCGAATCAGGGATGCCCACTGAAGCTTTCTTT

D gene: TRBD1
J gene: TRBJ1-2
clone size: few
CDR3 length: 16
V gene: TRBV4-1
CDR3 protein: CASSLDRGALDYGYTF
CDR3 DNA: TGCGCCAGCAGCCTGGACAGGGGCGCCTTGGACTATGGCTACACCTTC

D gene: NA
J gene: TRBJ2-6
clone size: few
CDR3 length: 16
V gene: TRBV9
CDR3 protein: CASSVGSHSGANVLTF
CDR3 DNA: TGTGCCAGCAGCGTAGGATCCCACTCTGGGGCCAACGTCCTGACTTTC

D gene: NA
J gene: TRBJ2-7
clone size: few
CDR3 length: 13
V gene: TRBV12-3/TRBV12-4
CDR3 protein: CASSSGLSRVQYF
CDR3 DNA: TGTGCCAGCAGCTCCGGACTTTCGAGAGTGCAGTACTTC

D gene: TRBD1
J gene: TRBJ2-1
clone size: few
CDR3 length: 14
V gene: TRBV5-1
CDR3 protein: CASRDRGREDEQFF
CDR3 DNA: TGCGCCAGCAGGGACAGGGGGCGTGAGGATGAGCAGTTCTTC

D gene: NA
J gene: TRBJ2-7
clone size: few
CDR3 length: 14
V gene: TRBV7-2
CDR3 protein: CASSLAIWGGEQYF
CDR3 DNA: TGTGCCAGCAGCTTAGCGATTTGGGGAGGCGAGCAGTACTTC

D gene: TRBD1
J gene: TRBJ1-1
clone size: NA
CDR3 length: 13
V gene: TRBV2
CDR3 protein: CASRVQGWTEAFF
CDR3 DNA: TGTGCCAGCAGAGTACAGGGGTGGACTGAAGCTTTCTTT

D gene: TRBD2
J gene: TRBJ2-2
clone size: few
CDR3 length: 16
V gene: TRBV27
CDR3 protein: CASSFFSGGRSGELFF
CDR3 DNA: TGTGCCAGCAGTTTCTTTAGCGGGGGACGGAGCGGGGAGCTGTTTTTT

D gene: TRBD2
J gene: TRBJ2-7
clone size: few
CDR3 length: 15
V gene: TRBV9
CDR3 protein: CASSPWGGSTYEQYF
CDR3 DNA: TGTGCCAGCAGCCCGTGGGGGGGGAGCACCTACGAGCAGTACTTC

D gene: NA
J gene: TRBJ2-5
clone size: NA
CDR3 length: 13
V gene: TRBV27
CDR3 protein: CASSLKPGWAQYF
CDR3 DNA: TGTGCCAGCAGTTTAAAGCCAGGGTGGGCCCAGTACTTC

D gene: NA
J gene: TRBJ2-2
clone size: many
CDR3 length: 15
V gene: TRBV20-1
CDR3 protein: CSARDPQRDTGELFF
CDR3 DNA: TGCAGTGCTAGAGATCCCCAGCGGGACACCGGGGAGCTGTTTTTT

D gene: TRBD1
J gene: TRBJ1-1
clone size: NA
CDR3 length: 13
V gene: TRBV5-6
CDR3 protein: CANSRGQNTEAFF
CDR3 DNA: TGTGCCAACAGTAGGGGGCAGAACACTGAAGCTTTCTTT

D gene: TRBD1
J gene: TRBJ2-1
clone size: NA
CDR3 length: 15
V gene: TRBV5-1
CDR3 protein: CASSSQGAPENEQFF
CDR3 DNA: TGCGCCAGCAGTTCACAGGGGGCGCCTGAAAATGAGCAGTTCTTC

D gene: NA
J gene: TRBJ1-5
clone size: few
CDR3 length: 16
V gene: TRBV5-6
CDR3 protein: CASSLEATRPDQPQHF
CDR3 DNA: TGTGCCAGCAGCTTAGAGGCGACGAGGCCTGATCAGCCCCAGCATTTT

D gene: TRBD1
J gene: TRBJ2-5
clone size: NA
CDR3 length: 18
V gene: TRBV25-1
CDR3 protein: CASSELATGDPAEETQYF
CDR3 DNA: TGTGCCAGCAGTGAACTCGCAACAGGGGACCCAGCCGAAGAGACCCAGTACTTC

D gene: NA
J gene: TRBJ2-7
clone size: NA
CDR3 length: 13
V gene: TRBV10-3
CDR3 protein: CAILRADAYEQYF
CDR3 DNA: TGTGCCATCTTAAGGGCGGATGCCTACGAGCAGTACTTC

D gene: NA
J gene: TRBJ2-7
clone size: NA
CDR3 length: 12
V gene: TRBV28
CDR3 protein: CASGIIRYEQYF
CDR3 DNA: TGTGCCAGCGGAATTATCCGCTACGAGCAGTACTTC

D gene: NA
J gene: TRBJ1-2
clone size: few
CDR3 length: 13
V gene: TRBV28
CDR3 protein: CASSLSNLSGYTF
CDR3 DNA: TGTGCCAGCAGTTTATCAAACTTGAGTGGCTACACCTTC

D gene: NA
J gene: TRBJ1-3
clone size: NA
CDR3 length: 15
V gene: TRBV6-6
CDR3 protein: CASSGTSSSGNTIYF
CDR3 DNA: TGTGCCAGCAGCGGTACTTCCTCCTCTGGAAACACCATATATTTT

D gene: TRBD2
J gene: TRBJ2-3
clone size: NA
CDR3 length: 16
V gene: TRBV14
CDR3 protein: CASSPGLALVTDTQYF
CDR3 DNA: TGTGCCAGCAGCCCCGGACTAGCGCTTGTCACAGATACGCAGTATTTT

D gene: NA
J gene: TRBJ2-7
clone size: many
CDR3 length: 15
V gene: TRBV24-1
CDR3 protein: CATSDSGSRPYEQYF
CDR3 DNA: TGTGCCACCAGTGATTCCGGGTCTCGGCCCTACGAGCAGTACTTC

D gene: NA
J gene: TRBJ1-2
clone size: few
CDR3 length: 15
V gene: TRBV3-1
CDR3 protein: CASSQEPTANYGYTF
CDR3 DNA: TGTGCCAGCAGCCAAGAACCGACAGCTAACTATGGCTACACCTTC

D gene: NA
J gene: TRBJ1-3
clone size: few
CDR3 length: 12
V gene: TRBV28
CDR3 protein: CASHGQRNTIYF
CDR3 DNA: TGTGCCAGCCATGGACAGAGAAACACCATATATTTT

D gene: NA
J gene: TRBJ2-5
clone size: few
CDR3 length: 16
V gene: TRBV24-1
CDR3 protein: CATSDLGGVGQETQYF
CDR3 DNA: TGTGCCACCAGTGATTTGGGAGGGGTGGGCCAAGAGACCCAGTACTTC

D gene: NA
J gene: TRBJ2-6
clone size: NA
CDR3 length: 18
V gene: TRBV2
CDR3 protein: CASSEDETGISGANVLTF
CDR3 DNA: TGTGCCAGCAGTGAAGATGAGACGGGGATCTCTGGGGCCAACGTCCTGACTTTC

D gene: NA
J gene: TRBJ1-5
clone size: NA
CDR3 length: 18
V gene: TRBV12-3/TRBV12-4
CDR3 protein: CASSPTGAGADGNQPQHF
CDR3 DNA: TGTGCCAGCAGTCCCACTGGGGCAGGGGCCGATGGCAATCAGCCCCAGCATTTT

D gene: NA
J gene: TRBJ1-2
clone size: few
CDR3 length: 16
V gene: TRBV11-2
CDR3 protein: CASSPVGGQRNYGYTF
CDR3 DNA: TGTGCCAGCAGCCCCGTCGGCGGACAGAGAAACTATGGCTACACCTTC

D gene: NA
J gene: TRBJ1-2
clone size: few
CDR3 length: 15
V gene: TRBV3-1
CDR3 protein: CASTPSPQANYGYTF
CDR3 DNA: TGTGCCAGCACCCCCAGCCCTCAGGCTAACTATGGCTACACCTTC